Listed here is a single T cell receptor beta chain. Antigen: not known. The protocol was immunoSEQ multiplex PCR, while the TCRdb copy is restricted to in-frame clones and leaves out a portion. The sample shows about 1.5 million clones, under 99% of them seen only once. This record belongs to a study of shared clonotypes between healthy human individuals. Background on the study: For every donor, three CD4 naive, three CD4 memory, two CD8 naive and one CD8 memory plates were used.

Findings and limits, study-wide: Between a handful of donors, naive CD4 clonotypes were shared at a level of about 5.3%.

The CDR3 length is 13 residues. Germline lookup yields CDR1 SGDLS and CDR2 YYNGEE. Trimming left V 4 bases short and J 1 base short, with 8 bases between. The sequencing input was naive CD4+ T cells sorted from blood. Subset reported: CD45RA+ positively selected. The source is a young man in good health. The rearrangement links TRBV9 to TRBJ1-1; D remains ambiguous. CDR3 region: CASSQGGNTEAFF. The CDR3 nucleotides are TGTGCCAGCAGCCAAGGTGGGAACACTGAAGCTTTCTTT.